The 21 T cell receptor beta chains below all came from one sample that was sequenced in a study of identical twins. TCRdb itself ran the 5' RACE reads through MiXCR, one entry per CDR3 protein. The table includes 1.5 million to 2 million distinct CDR3 sequences, under 35% detected once. The sequencing sample was made of cord blood. These TCRs come from a newborn girl in good health.

V usage is TRBV12-3 or TRBV12-4 and J usage is TRBJ2-1; TRBD1 matches 7 bases. The CDR3 covers 14 residues. V shed 5 bases and J 9 bases; nucleotides not matched to a gene: 10. In DNA, the CDR3 is TGTGCCAGCAGTCCTCACAGGGGCGCAGGTGAGCAGTTCTTC. Its translation is CASSPHRGAGEQFF.

This chain joins TRBV6-1 and TRBJ2-1; 7 bases match TRBD2. The CDR3 consists of 16 residues. Trimming took 4 bases from V and 9 from J; bases not matched to a gene: 15. Germline CDR1 is MNHNS and CDR2 is SASEGT. The CDR3 DNA follows: TGTGCCAGCAGTGGACGAGCGGGAACCCCTCGTGGTGAGCAGTTCTTC. It yields the protein CASSGRAGTPRGEQFF.

There are a few counts of this clonotype. This sequence joins TRBV5-1 and TRBJ2-7; the D gene is possibly TRBD2 (5 bases). Per the germline V gene, CDR1 is SGHRS and CDR2 is YFSETQ. The CDR3 extends over 18 amino acids. The ends were cut back, 2 bases at V and 0 bases at J, with 21 bases in the middle. The CDR3 loop is CASSFFGVAGVSSYEQYF. The CDR3 region has the DNA TGCGCCAGCAGCTTTTTTGGCGTTGCGGGCGTCTCCTCCTACGAGCAGTACTTC.

The gene calls are TRBV20-1 and TRBJ1-1; D is unclear. The germline V gene has CDR1 DFQATT and CDR2 SNEGSKA (reference sequence). The CDR3 is made up of 14 amino acids. The V and J ends lost 3 bases and 3 bases respectively, with 14 bases between them. This CDR3 is CSARKGGQYTEAFF. The CDR3 bases are TGCAGTGCTAGGAAGGGAGGGCAGTACACTGAAGCTTTCTTT.

This clonotype was counted between two and nine times. The CDR3 reads CASSLGAGGRYEQYF. CDR3 in DNA: TGTGCCAGCAGTTTAGGGGCGGGAGGGAGGTACGAGCAGTACTTC. The chain joins TRBV28 to TRBJ2-5, with TRBD2 matching 9 bases. The J call is in doubt because the DNA end fits TRBJ2-7 better. CDR1 is MDHEN and CDR2 is SYDVKM in the germline V gene. CDR3 size: 15 residues.

The chain has TRBV5-6 and TRBJ1-5; 8 nucleotides match TRBD1. V was pared by 1 base and J by 0 bases, with 3 bases of the junction left unmatched. The CDR3 is 16 residues long. Germline CDR1 SGHDT, CDR2 YYEEEE. The CDR3 reads CASSLLGQDSNQPQHF. The CDR3, as DNA: TGTGCCAGCAGCTTGTTGGGACAGGATAGCAATCAGCCCCAGCATTTT.

Only one count was recorded for this clonotype. The genes are TRBV20-1 and TRBJ2-7; a possible D gene is TRBD2 (7 bases). This CDR3 is 14 amino acids long. The V and J ends lost 3 bases and 3 bases respectively, with 15 bases between them. Germline CDR1 reads DFQATT; CDR2 reads SNEGSKA (reference sequence). The CDR3: CSAREGGSGYEQYF. CDR3 DNA sequence: TGCAGTGCTAGGGAGGGGGGGAGTGGCTACGAGCAGTACTTC.

This clonotype has only a few counts. The V gene is TRBV4-2, the J gene TRBJ1-2; no clear D gene. This CDR3 contains 15 residues. Trimming removed 1 base at V and 2 bases at J, with 11 bases between. The germline CDR1 and CDR2 sequences are LGHNA and YNFKEQ. The CDR3 region has the DNA TGTGCCAGCAGCCAAGTCTCGGTCGGGAACTATGGCTACACCTTC. Translation: CASSQVSVGNYGYTF.

This clonotype was counted many times. The chain employs TRBV10-3 and TRBJ2-1; the D gene is possibly TRBD2 (5 bases). The V end lost 0 bases, the J end lost 7 bases, and 16 bases lay between the germline ends. The CDR3 length is 16 residues. Germline CDR1 is ENHRY and CDR2 is SYGVKD. CDR3 sequence (DNA): TGTGCCATCAGTGAGTCGGAGGTACAGCGGCTGAATGAGCAGTTCTTC. Translated: CAISESEVQRLNEQFF.

The chain carries TRBV25-1 and TRBJ1-1; a possible D gene is TRBD1 (6 bases). The germline V gene encodes CDR1 MGHDK and CDR2 SYGVNS. The V end lost 2 bases, the J end lost 3 bases, and 16 bases lay between the germline ends. The CDR3 totals 16 residues. Here the CDR3 reads CASSEDYPEGDTEAFF. The CDR3 coding sequence is TGTGCCAGCAGTGAAGACTATCCCGAGGGGGACACTGAAGCTTTCTTT.

The table lists this clonotype with a few counts. This chain uses TRBV20-1 with TRBJ2-5, with D maybe TRBD1 (5 bases). Trimming took off 3 bases at V and 2 bases at J, with 16 bases between the two ends. Germline values: CDR1 DFQATT, CDR2 SNEGSKA (reference sequence). The length of the CDR3 is 15 residues. The CDR3 DNA follows: TGCAGTGCTAGTCTTCGTAGGGGAAATCAAGAGACCCAGTACTTC. This encodes CSASLRRGNQETQYF.

This clonotype was counted once. The V gene is TRBV28, the J gene TRBJ2-2, with D uncertain. Between the trimmed V and J ends, which lost 10 bases and 4 bases, there was a span of 7 bases. Per the germline V gene, CDR1 is MDHEN and CDR2 is SYDVKM. The CDR3 runs to 11 residues. CDR3 nucleotide sequence: TGTGCCATGGTCCGCACCGGGGAGCTGTTTTTT. The encoded protein is CAMVRTGELFF.

This clonotype was counted at least ten times. This chain's CDR3 is CSARGLAGAKNIQYF. The CDR3 region has the DNA TGCAGTGCTAGAGGACTAGCGGGAGCCAAAAACATTCAGTACTTC. The genes are TRBV20-1 and TRBJ2-4; TRBD2 matches 10 bases. Unmatched junction bases numbered 0, after V lost 1 base and J lost 0 bases. The CDR3 has 15 amino acids. CDR1 and CDR2 (germline): DFQATT, SNEGSKA (reference sequence).

V gene TRBV4-2 combines with J gene TRBJ1-1; D is ambiguous. Between the trimmed V and J ends, which lost 1 base and 0 bases, there was a span of 6 bases. Germline CDR1 LGHNA, CDR2 YNFKEQ. The CDR3 sequence is 14 residues long. CDR3 amino acids: CASSQGVLNTEAFF. In nucleotides, the CDR3 is TGTGCCAGCAGCCAAGGGGTTTTGAACACTGAAGCTTTCTTT.

This clonotype was observed a single time. One base away lies a much larger clone, so this may be a sequencing read error. CDR3 sequence: CSAWWKTQFF. The CDR3 DNA reads TGCAGCGCCTGGTGGAAAACCCAGTTCTTC. This chain joins TRBV29-1 and TRBJ2-1; D gene ambiguous. This CDR3 region has 10 residues. Germline V CDR1 and CDR2: SQVTM, ANQGSEA. V was cut by 7 bases and J by 13 bases, with 14 bases left in between.

This clonotype was found a few times. The gene calls are TRBV11-2 and TRBJ2-1, with 11 bases identical to TRBD2. Germline V gives CDR1 SGHAT, CDR2 FQNNGV. The length of the CDR3 is 16 residues. V was clipped by 1 base and J by 10 bases; unmatched bases: 9. The CDR3 region has the DNA TGTGCCAGCAGCTTAGTTTGGCTAGCGGGAGGACGGGAGCAGTTCTTC. It yields the protein CASSLVWLAGGREQFF.

This clonotype has a handful of counts. A read error may explain this, as a much larger clone is one base away. V gene TRBV20-1 combines with J gene TRBJ2-1; TRBD2 aligns across 7 bases. There are 13 residues in the CDR3. CDR1 DFQATT and CDR2 SNEGSKA come from the germline V gene (reference sequence). V lost 3 bases, J lost 3 bases, and 2 bases stayed unmatched. The CDR3 DNA reads TGCAGTGCTAGCGGGGGGAACTACAATGAGCAGTTCTTC. As protein: CSASGGNYNEQFF.

This chain links TRBV20-1 with TRBJ2-1; 8 bases map to TRBD2. Germline V gene sequence: CDR1 DFQATT, CDR2 SNEGSKA (reference sequence). J lost 6 bases, V lost 5 bases, and 12 bases had no gene match. This CDR3 is built from 15 residues. CDR3 in amino acids: CSAPPGTRNPNEQFF. The DNA for the CDR3 is TGCAGTGCTCCACCGGGGACTAGAAATCCCAATGAGCAGTTCTTC.

The chain uses TRBV5-1 and TRBJ2-5; D not certain. V was clipped by 1 base and J by 2 bases, with 15 bases between them. CDR1 and CDR2 (germline): SGHRS, YFSETQ. The CDR3 runs to 16 residues. The CDR3: CASSLNIWVRQETQYF. The CDR3 coding sequence is TGCGCCAGCAGCTTGAACATTTGGGTCAGACAAGAGACCCAGTACTTC.

This clonotype was observed a few times. The chain recombines TRBV2 with TRBJ2-5; D is undetermined. V gave up 4 bases and J gave up 4 bases, with 13 bases separating them. In germline, CDR1 is SNHLY, CDR2 FYNNEI. The CDR3 spans 14 residues. The CDR3 region is CASSVRSSGETQYF. In DNA, the CDR3 is TGTGCCAGCAGTGTCCGGTCCTCGGGAGAGACCCAGTACTTC. Full variable domain (rest looked up from reference TRBV2 and TRBJ2-5): EPEVTQTPSHQVTQMGQEVILRCVPISNHLYFYWYRQILGQKVEFLVSFYNNEISEKSEIFDDQFSVERPDGSNFTLKIRSTKLEDSAMYFCASSVRSSGETQYFGPGTRLLVL.

This clonotype has a single count. The V call is TRBV28, the J call TRBJ2-1; 8 nucleotides align to TRBD2. Germline V gene sequence: CDR1 MDHEN, CDR2 SYDVKM. V gave up 3 bases and J gave up 9 bases; unmatched junction bases: 16. The CDR3 covers 17 residues. CDR3 sequence (DNA): TGTGCCAGCAGTTTCCCTTCGGGGGGGGAATATTCCACTGAGCAGTTCTTC. It translates to CASSFPSGGEYSTEQFF. Combining the CDR3 with reference TRBV28 and TRBJ2-1 gives the whole variable domain DVKVTQSSRYLVKRTGEKVFLECVQDMDHENMFWYRQDPGLGLRLIYFSYDVKMKEKGDIPEGYSVSREKKERFSLILESASTNQTSMYLCASSFPSGGEYSTEQFFGPGTRLTVL.